The rows below give T cell receptor beta chains drawn from one sample of a study of OX40 agonist ivuxolimab in advanced cancers. Profiling relied on immunoSEQ multiplex PCR, and the TCRdb table lists in-frame clones only, not all of them. The data contain some 73,000 clones, about 90% of them singletons. The sample in question was CD4+ or CD8+ T cells sorted from blood, obtained in a trial of the OX40 agonist ivuxolimab. Every receptor here comes from an adult with an advanced solid tumor such as melanoma, head and neck, liver or kidney cancer. CDR3s include the opening cysteine and the closing phenylalanine or tryptophan. A D gene is named only where the DNA matches it firmly. Size values are once, few and many counts, or a class for expanded clones, and some rows have none.

clone_size j_call cdr3_length v_call d_call cdr3_aa cdr3_nt
NA TRBJ1-3 14 TRBV4-1 NA CASSQGISAGTIYF TGCGCCAGCAGCCAAGGGATTTCTGCTGGCACCATATATTTT
NA TRBJ2-1 15 TRBV6-6 TRBD2 CASSYGASGGNEQFF TGTGCCAGCAGTTACGGCGCTAGCGGGGGTAATGAGCAGTTCTTC
NA TRBJ1-5 13 TRBV6-1 NA CASSEGRGQPQHF TGTGCCAGCAGTGAAGGTAGGGGTCAGCCCCAGCATTTT
NA TRBJ2-3 16 TRBV7-3 TRBD2 CASSPTGTSPTDTQYF TGTGCCAGCAGCCCCACCGGGACTAGCCCCACAGATACGCAGTATTTT
NA TRBJ1-5 13 TRBV11-1 NA CASSLSVGQPQHF TGTGCCAGCAGCTTATCAGTGGGTCAGCCCCAGCATTTT
NA TRBJ1-1 14 TRBV15 NA CATSRDLWTVEAFF TGTGCCACCAGCAGAGATCTTTGGACCGTTGAAGCTTTCTTT
NA TRBJ2-5 14 TRBV6-5 NA CASSYSTGKETQYF TGTGCCAGCAGTTACTCTACAGGGAAAGAGACCCAGTACTTC
NA TRBJ2-3 16 TRBV18 NA CASSPQNSFRDLTQYF TGTGCCAGCTCACCACAGAACTCCTTTAGGGACCTTACGCAGTATTTT
NA TRBJ2-3 16 TRBV5-6 NA CASSFSFVGNTDTQYF TGTGCCAGCAGCTTTTCCTTCGTTGGCAACACAGATACGCAGTATTTT
NA TRBJ2-3 15 TRBV19 TRBD1 CASSIVTGGSDTQYF TGTGCCAGTAGTATAGTGACAGGGGGCAGTGATACGCAGTATTTT
NA TRBJ2-3 16 TRBV19 NA CASSMAQGTSTDTQYF TGTGCCAGTAGTATGGCCCAGGGGACTAGCACAGATACGCAGTATTTT
NA TRBJ2-3 11 TRBV5-6 NA CASSSPDTQYF TGTGCCAGCAGCTCGCCAGATACGCAGTATTTT
once TRBJ2-7 14 TRBV6-5 NA CASADEGPTYEQYF TGTGCCAGCGCGGATGAGGGGCCTACCTACGAGCAGTACTTC
NA TRBJ2-7 14 TRBV29-1 NA CSVIRDGLTYEQYF TGCAGCGTTATTAGGGACGGACTCACCTACGAGCAGTACTTC
once TRBJ2-5 11 TRBV13 NA CASSHKRTQYF TGTGCCAGCAGTCATAAGAGAACCCAGTACTTC
NA TRBJ2-3 13 TRBV11-3 NA CASRDSRLDTQYF TGTGCCAGCAGAGACTCCCGCTTGGATACGCAGTATTTT
NA TRBJ1-4 14 TRBV9 NA CASSGGGSSEKLFF TGTGCCAGCAGCGGGGGAGGGAGTTCTGAAAAACTGTTTTTT
NA TRBJ1-2 15 TRBV5-1 NA CASSLDTQGRGGYTF TGCGCCAGCAGCTTGGACACACAGGGACGCGGTGGCTACACCTTC
NA TRBJ1-1 17 TRBV7-9 NA CASSLTLGQGLNTEAFF TGTGCCAGCAGCTTAACGTTAGGGCAGGGACTGAACACTGAAGCTTTCTTT
few TRBJ1-4 14 TRBV6-1 TRBD1 CASRRDRWAEKLFF TGTGCCAGCAGGCGGGACAGGTGGGCGGAAAAACTGTTTTTT
NA TRBJ2-7 15 TRBV28 NA CASSPAGIQTYEQYF TGTGCCAGCAGTCCCGCCGGGATTCAGACCTACGAGCAGTACTTC
NA TRBJ2-7 15 TRBV28 TRBD1 CASSGVRTGFFEQYF TGTGCCAGCAGTGGAGTCAGGACAGGGTTCTTCGAGCAGTACTTC
NA TRBJ1-6 15 TRBV7-2 NA CASSLVGGVSSPLHF TGTGCCAGCAGCTTAGTAGGGGGGGTCAGTTCACCCCTCCACTTT
NA TRBJ2-3 16 TRBV7-2 NA CASSLGARGGADTQYF TGTGCCAGCAGCCTAGGGGCGCGGGGTGGCGCAGATACGCAGTATTTT
NA TRBJ2-7 12 TRBV11-2 NA CASSLTSYEQYF TGTGCCAGCAGCTTAACATCCTACGAGCAGTACTTC
once TRBJ2-5 11 TRBV7-9 NA CASSHRETQYF TGTGCCAGCAGCCACAGAGAGACCCAGTACTTC
NA TRBJ1-1 16 TRBV25-1 TRBD1 CASSEYGTGGKPEAFF TGTGCCAGCAGTGAATATGGGACAGGGGGCAAGCCTGAAGCTTTCTTT
NA TRBJ2-7 14 TRBV7-2 NA CASSTMTTSYEQYF TGTGCCAGCAGCACTATGACCACCTCCTACGAGCAGTACTTC
NA TRBJ1-2 14 TRBV9 NA CASSREGVYYGYTF TGTGCCAGCAGCAGAGAGGGGGTTTACTATGGCTACACCTTC
NA TRBJ1-3 14 TRBV30 NA CAWSDRDRGNTIYF TGTGCCTGGAGCGACCGTGACAGGGGAAACACCATATATTTT
NA TRBJ2-3 16 TRBV7-9 NA CASSLGGVPSTDTQYF TGTGCCAGCAGCTTGGGGGGCGTCCCTAGCACAGATACGCAGTATTTT
NA TRBJ2-3 16 TRBV28 TRBD1 CASSSPGTGGRDTQYF TGTGCCAGCAGTTCACCCGGGACAGGGGGAAGGGATACGCAGTATTTT
NA TRBJ2-3 15 TRBV19 TRBD1 CASSISRGKADTQYF TGTGCCAGTAGTATCAGCAGGGGGAAGGCAGATACGCAGTATTTT
NA TRBJ2-5 15 TRBV5-4 TRBD2 CASSLTGLAQETQYF TGTGCCAGCAGCTTGACCGGACTAGCCCAAGAGACCCAGTACTTC
NA TRBJ2-3 15 TRBV5-1 TRBD2 CASSMGTSGVSTQYF TGCGCCAGCAGCATGGGGACTAGCGGAGTGAGTACGCAGTATTTT
NA TRBJ1-6 15 TRBV6-1 NA CASSPRVGVGSPLHF TGTGCCAGCAGCCCGCGGGTGGGGGTAGGATCACCCCTCCACTTT
few TRBJ2-7 14 TRBV5-1 NA CASSLQGYPYEQYF TGCGCCAGCAGCTTACAGGGATACCCCTACGAGCAGTACTTC
medium-sized TRBJ2-7 16 TRBV7-3 NA CASSLTHAARGNEQYF TGTGCCAGCAGCTTAACTCATGCCGCCCGGGGCAACGAGCAGTACTTC
NA TRBJ2-7 14 TRBV9 TRBD1 CASSPQGALYEQYF TGTGCCAGCAGCCCCCAGGGGGCACTCTACGAGCAGTACTTC
NA TRBJ1-5 17 TRBV4-2 TRBD1 CASSQDQGGQGNQPQHF TGTGCCAGCAGCCAAGATCAAGGGGGACAGGGGAATCAGCCCCAGCATTTT
NA TRBJ1-1 13 TRBV27 TRBD1 CASSRQGNTEAFF TGTGCCAGCAGCAGACAGGGGAACACTGAAGCTTTCTTT
NA TRBJ2-3 13 TRBV10-3 TRBD1 CAISQDRVDTQYF TGTGCCATCAGCCAAGACAGGGTGGATACGCAGTATTTT
NA TRBJ2-4 15 TRBV7-2 NA CASSLFTSAKNIQYF TGTGCCAGCAGCTTATTTACCTCTGCCAAAAACATTCAGTACTTC
once TRBJ2-3 17 TRBV25-1 NA CASSEKRGGPDTDTQYF TGTGCCAGCAGTGAAAAGAGGGGGGGCCCAGACACAGATACGCAGTATTTT
NA TRBJ1-5 17 TRBV19 NA CASSIGLGRYSNQPQHF TGTGCCAGTAGTATAGGGCTCGGGCGGTATAGCAATCAGCCCCAGCATTTT
NA TRBJ1-1 14 TRBV5-1 NA CASKRKTENTEAFF TGCGCCAGCAAACGGAAGACCGAGAACACTGAAGCTTTCTTT
NA TRBJ2-5 14 TRBV5-4 TRBD1 CASSLTGGQETQYF TGTGCCAGCAGCCTGACAGGGGGCCAAGAGACCCAGTACTTC
NA TRBJ2-3 16 TRBV7-7 TRBD2 CASSPGLAGGADTQYF TGTGCCAGCAGTCCGGGACTAGCGGGAGGGGCAGATACGCAGTATTTT
NA TRBJ1-3 13 TRBV6-6 TRBD1 CASSQDRENTIYF TGTGCCAGCAGTCAGGACAGGGAAAACACCATATATTTT
NA TRBJ1-1 14 TRBV5-1 NA CASDLGVGDSQAFF TGCGCCAGCGATCTAGGAGTCGGGGACTCTCAAGCTTTCTTT
NA TRBJ2-7 13 TRBV7-2 NA CASSFMQSYEQYF TGTGCCAGCAGCTTTATGCAGTCCTACGAGCAGTACTTC
NA TRBJ1-3 15 TRBV18 TRBD1 CASSPLGQGGNTIYF TGTGCCAGCTCACCACTCGGACAGGGGGGAAACACCATATATTTT
NA TRBJ2-1 14 TRBV7-2 NA CASSPYREESEQFF TGTGCCAGCAGCCCCTACAGGGAGGAAAGTGAGCAGTTCTTC
NA TRBJ1-3 17 TRBV9 NA CASSVGEGASSGNTIYF TGTGCCAGCAGCGTAGGTGAAGGCGCGAGCTCTGGAAACACCATATATTTT
once TRBJ1-5 15 TRBV6-5 NA CASSYGRGLNQPQHF TGTGCCAGCAGTTACGGGCGGGGGCTGAATCAGCCCCAGCATTTT
NA TRBJ1-2 15 TRBV27 TRBD1 CASSTGTGGNYGYTF TGTGCCAGCAGTACGGGGACAGGGGGGAACTATGGCTACACCTTC